A selection of T cell receptor beta chains follows, all from one sample in a study of blood T cells in healthy people across ages. MiXCR was run by TCRdb on the 5' RACE reads, yielding one entry per CDR3 protein. Of some 790,000 distinct CDR3 sequences in the sample, about 28% were seen once. Sample: blood. These receptors came from a woman of 80 years or more in good health. Each CDR3 is given without its conserved first and last residue.

12 | TRBV6-2/TRBV6-3 | ASRRGGVNYGYT
12 | TRBV19 | ASTLDTTTDTQY
13 | TRBV15 | ATSTGLAGEETQY
14 | TRBV7-9 | ASSRSSGQGLAGYT
12 | TRBV6-6 | ASRVAGGSYEQY
14 | TRBV28 | ASRNVGGRWTGELF
11 | TRBV20-1 | SVPGQGRGEQF
12 | TRBV20-1 | SAGGTVGDYEQY
15 | TRBV28 | ASTNLEGFRSSYEQY
12 | TRBV7-2 | ASRKRAPRDEQF
12 | TRBV18 | ASSELTGGYEQY
14 | TRBV12-3/TRBV12-4 | ASSDGPSSSTDTQY
13 | TRBV25-1 | ASSELTSGYNEQF
11 | TRBV19 | ASSKFKRDEQF
14 | TRBV2 | ASSATTQGAGYGYT
12 | TRBV9 | ASSPRSGDSPLH
12 | TRBV6-6 | ASRETGQNYGYT
14 | TRBV11-2 | ASSLEWAGGKNIQY
14 | TRBV7-9 | ASSLGRTSGPYEQY
13 | TRBV11-2 | ASSALLARNSPLH
10 | TRBV2 | ASQGSQETQY
13 | TRBV12-3/TRBV12-4 | ASSLQGIGTGELF
12 | TRBV10-3 | AISGAGGAGEQY
16 | TRBV6-5 | ASSYFLARRNSNQPQH
16 | TRBV6-2/TRBV6-3 | ASSTQVIGGSGANVLT
11 | TRBV5-1 | ASSLEVNAEAF
11 | TRBV20-1 | SPKLAGQETQY
13 | TRBV20-1 | SAIPSHFTDNEQY
13 | TRBV7-2 | ASSSRGPSTDTQY
12 | TRBV20-1 | SADSPRGGNEQF
11 | TRBV3-1 | ASSQDRRTEAF
13 | TRBV7-2 | ASSPVAGGQGTQY
15 | TRBV7-2 | ASSHDGLAGGYNEQF